The next 31 T cell receptor beta chains were all read from a single sample in a study of cytomegalovirus exposure and HLA in healthy donors (dated by TCRdb to the late 2010s). Library method: the immunoSEQ multiplex PCR assay. Sourced from immuneACCESS, this table was stored by TCRdb with only in-frame sequences that have V and J called. A share of the clones is absent; for the studies checked, an unresolved V gene accounts for under half, and the remainder has no known explanation. Within this sample are hundreds of thousands of clones, with around 78% of them counted one time only. The top ten clonotypes cover roughly 5.4% of the sample. Sequences were obtained from PBMCs. The receptor source for this set is a woman under 30 in good health and CMV-seronegative.

The chain couples TRBV2 to TRBJ1-2; a weak D match, TRBD1 (5 bases). V lost 3 bases to trimming and J lost 4 bases, with 18 bases between them. The CDR3 sequence is 16 residues long. Per germline, CDR1 SNHLY and CDR2 FYNNEI. CDR3 protein: CASSEVLRGVSYGYTF. The CDR3 nucleotides read TGTGCCAGCAGTGAGGTCCTACGGGGGGTCAGCTATGGCTACACCTTC.

There are a few counts of this clone. The gene calls are TRBV10-3 and TRBJ1-5; D is unclear. V was pared by 0 bases and J by 4 bases, with 4 bases between. Germline V gene sequence: CDR1 ENHRY, CDR2 SYGVKD. The CDR3 spans 13 residues. CDR3 in amino acids: CAISESQNQPQHF. In nucleotides, the CDR3 is TGTGCCATCAGTGAGTCTCAGAATCAGCCCCAGCATTTT.

In its sample, this clone was seen once. The chain couples TRBV27 to TRBJ2-7, with 7 bases matching TRBD1. V dropped 2 bases and J dropped 0; count of bases not matched to a gene: 7. Per the germline V gene, CDR1 is MNHEY and CDR2 is SMNVEV (reference sequence). CDR3 length: 16 residues. The CDR3 DNA is TGTGCCAGCAGTTTAAGGGCCGGACAGGACTCCTACGAGCAGTACTTC. Protein product: CASSLRAGQDSYEQYF.

This rearrangement joins TRBV6-5 to TRBJ1-1, with 7 nucleotides matching TRBD1. CDR1 MNHEY and CDR2 SVGAGI come from the germline V gene. The CDR3 is 14 residues long. V trimming: 7 bases; J trimming: 3 bases; junction bases outside the gene matches: 8. The CDR3 coding sequence is TGTGCCAGCAACCCCTCACAGGGGCACACTGAAGCTTTCTTT. It codes for CASNPSQGHTEAFF.

In this sample, this clone turned up a few times. V usage is TRBV27 and J usage is TRBJ1-2, with a weak D call TRBD1 (6 bases). Per germline, CDR1 MNHEY and CDR2 SMNVEV (reference sequence). The CDR3 extends over 14 amino acids. V gave up 6 bases and J gave up 7 bases, with 18 bases separating them. For the CDR3, the DNA is TGTGCCAGCAGGGGGGCGGGGGCCGGGCTTGGCTACACCTTC. This codes for CASRGAGAGLGYTF.

The chain carries TRBV5-1 and TRBJ2-3; 8 bases are a match to TRBD1. With V trimmed by 4 bases and J by 2 bases, 15 bases remained unmatched. This CDR3 has 18 amino acids. CDR1 and CDR2 (germline): SGHRS, YFSETQ. In nucleotides, the CDR3 is TGCGCCAGCAGCGCCTGGGGCTCTGGGACAGGCTACACAGATACGCAGTATTTT. Translation gives CASSAWGSGTGYTDTQYF.

This clone was detected a few times. The chain couples TRBV4-1 to TRBJ2-3, with D perhaps TRBD1 (6 bases). V was cut by 1 base and J by 4 bases, with 12 bases left in between. The CDR3 spans 15 residues. Germline CDR1 is MGHRA and CDR2 is YSYEKL. As DNA, the CDR3 is TGCGCCAGCAGCCAAGGGAACAGGGACCCAGATACGCAGTATTTT. It translates to CASSQGNRDPDTQYF.

V and J are TRBV5-1 and TRBJ2-3, with D perhaps being TRBD1 or TRBD2 (6 bases each). The length of the CDR3 is 15 residues. CDR1 is SGHRS, CDR2 YFSETQ, per germline. V lost 4 bases to trimming and J lost 5 bases, with 17 bases between them. The CDR3 DNA reads TGCGCCAGCAGCCCTCCAGCGGAGGGGGGAGATACGCAGTATTTT. This gives the protein CASSPPAEGGDTQYF.

The chain joins TRBV28 to TRBJ1-5; D perhaps matches TRBD1 (6 bases). Trimming took 3 bases from V and 6 from J, leaving 9 bases between them. Germline V gives CDR1 MDHEN, CDR2 SYDVKM. The length of the CDR3 is 13 residues. The CDR3 bases are TGTGCCAGCAGTTTCGAAGGGGGTCAGCCCCAGCATTTT. Protein sequence: CASSFEGGQPQHF.

This clone came up many times. The chain is built from TRBV7-6 and TRBJ2-1, with D perhaps assigned TRBD1 or TRBD2 (5 bases each). Germline assignment: CDR1 SGHVS and CDR2 FNYEAQ. The CDR3 is made up of 14 amino acids. The V end lost 4 bases, the J end lost 8 bases, and 15 bases lay between the germline ends. CDR3: CASSSAGTSDEQFF. CDR3 coding DNA: TGTGCCAGCAGCTCCGCCGGGACCTCGGATGAGCAGTTCTTC.

The chain recombines TRBV18 with TRBJ1-4; 7 bases line up with TRBD1. CDR1 is KGHSH and CDR2 is LQKENI in the germline V gene. The CDR3 totals 15 residues. With V trimmed by 1 base and J by 3 bases, 2 bases remained unmatched. CDR3 nucleotides: TGTGCCAGCTCACCACAGGGGGCAGCTAATGAAAAACTGTTTTTT. Translating it yields CASSPQGAANEKLFF.

The chain is built from TRBV6-5 and TRBJ1-1; D uncertain. In germline, CDR1 is MNHEY, CDR2 SVGAGI. V was pared by 5 bases and J by 7 bases, with 11 bases between. CDR3 length equals 12 residues. The CDR3 nucleotides are TGTGCCAGCAGTAGCTCCCTCCTTGAAGCTTTCTTT. Protein product: CASSSSLLEAFF.

V usage is TRBV2 and J usage is TRBJ2-3; TRBD2 aligns across 8 bases. Per germline, CDR1 SNHLY and CDR2 FYNNEI. This CDR3 has 14 amino acids. Trimming at V came to 6 bases and at J to 2 bases, leaving 4 bases not matched to a gene. The CDR3 is CASSGTRPTDTQYF. DNA for the CDR3: TGTGCCAGCAGCGGGACTAGACCCACAGATACGCAGTATTTT.

The rearrangement uses TRBV5-1 and TRBJ1-3; D not resolved. Germline-derived CDR1 and CDR2 are SGHRS and YFSETQ. With 1 base removed from V and 4 bases from J, the gap between germline ends came to 9 bases. CDR3 size: 14 residues. The CDR3 bases are TGCGCCAGCAGCTTGAGAGTGGGGGGAAACACCATATATTTT. Translation gives CASSLRVGGNTIYF.

This chain joins TRBV9 and TRBJ2-1; either TRBD1 or TRBD2 may fit D (5 bases each). Germline V lookup: CDR1 SGDLS, CDR2 YYNGEE. This CDR3 spans 15 amino acids. Trimming stripped 0 bases from V and 4 bases from J, with 11 bases between. CDR3 nucleotides: TGTGCCAGCAGCGTAGTTGCTGGGGGTTACAATGAGCAGTTCTTC. It translates to CASSVVAGGYNEQFF. The variable domain in full, with the rest retrieved from reference TRBV9 and TRBJ2-1, is DSGVTQTPKHLITATGQRVTLRCSPRSGDLSVYWYQQSLDQGLQFLIQYYNGEERAKGNILERFSAQQFPDLHSELNLSSLELGDSALYFCASSVVAGGYNEQFFGPGTRLTVL.

The gene calls are TRBV4-2 and TRBJ1-2; D remains unclear. Between the trimmed V and J ends, which lost 4 bases and 2 bases, there was a span of 14 bases. Germline loops: CDR1 LGHNA, CDR2 YNFKEQ. The CDR3 loop spans 15 amino acids. The CDR3 region has the DNA TGTGCCAGCAGCCTCCAACGGGAGTTAAACTATGGCTACACCTTC. Translation: CASSLQRELNYGYTF.

The rearrangement joins TRBV27 to TRBJ1-1, with D unclear. This CDR3 has 14 residues. V lost 6 bases and J lost 6, with 17 bases in between. Germline V gene sequence: CDR1 MNHEY, CDR2 SMNVEV (reference sequence). CDR3 protein: CASRYSQKGAEAFF. The CDR3, as DNA: TGTGCCAGCAGATACTCACAGAAGGGCGCTGAAGCTTTCTTT.

This clone was seen only a few times. The chain employs TRBV6-1 and TRBJ2-7; 12 nucleotides line up with TRBD2. CDR1 is MNHNS, CDR2 SASEGT, per germline. The CDR3 spans 14 residues. V lost 11 bases to trimming and J lost 7 bases; unmatched junction nucleotides: 12. The CDR3 DNA follows: TGTGCCGCGCGACTAGCGGGAGAGATTGGAGAGCAGTACTTC. It codes for CAARLAGEIGEQYF.

The CDR3 here is CASSLSRDRITEAFF. CDR3 bases: TGTGCCAGCAGTTTATCGAGGGACAGGATCACTGAAGCTTTCTTT. The V gene is TRBV27, the J gene TRBJ1-1; 8 bases are shared with TRBD1. The CDR3 extends over 15 amino acids. Per germline, CDR1 MNHEY and CDR2 SMNVEV (reference sequence). V lost 0 bases to trimming and J lost 4 bases; unmatched junction nucleotides: 4.

This clone was observed once. The chain joins TRBV27 to TRBJ2-3; 7 bases agree with TRBD1. This CDR3 is 16 amino acids long. Looked up from germline, CDR1 is MNHEY and CDR2 is SMNVEV (reference sequence). V was pared by 5 bases and J by 2 bases, with 10 bases of the junction left unmatched. The CDR3 DNA is TGTGCCAGCAGTGCGAACAGGGGATTTGTCACAGATACGCAGTATTTT. It yields the protein CASSANRGFVTDTQYF.

The gene calls are TRBV30 and TRBJ1-6; unclear D gene. The CDR3 is 13 residues long. Germline CDR1 and CDR2: GTSNPN and SVGIG (reference sequence). With 3 bases removed from V and 2 bases from J, the gap between germline ends came to 5 bases. The CDR3 DNA sequence: TGTGCCTGGAGCTCGACCTATAATTCACCCCTCCACTTT. Translating gives CAWSSTYNSPLHF. Filled out from reference TRBV30 and TRBJ1-6, the complete variable domain reads SQTIHQWPATLVQPVGSPLSLECTVEGTSNPNLYWYRQAAGRGLQLLFYSVGIGQISSEVPQNLSASRPQDRQFILSSKKLLLSDSGFYLCAWSSTYNSPLHFGNGTRLTVT.

The chain combines TRBV6-1 with TRBJ1-2; no definite D call. The CDR3 has 15 amino acids. Germline V gene data show CDR1 as MNHNS and CDR2 as SASEGT. Trimming took 4 bases from V and 6 from J, leaving 18 bases between them. In DNA, the CDR3 is TGTGCCAGCAGTGCCCTAATCGAGGGCGTGGATGGCTACACCTTC. This codes for CASSALIEGVDGYTF.

The rearrangement links TRBV18 to TRBJ1-4; 10 bases align to TRBD1. CDR1 is KGHSH and CDR2 is LQKENI in the germline V gene. The CDR3 spans 15 residues. V trimming: 4 bases; J trimming: 7 bases; junction bases outside the gene matches: 6. CDR3 loop: CASSRAGTGAEKLFF. The CDR3 DNA reads TGTGCCAGCTCACGCGCCGGGACAGGGGCTGAAAAACTGTTTTTT.

The sample holds a few counts of this clone. This rearrangement joins TRBV9 to TRBJ2-1; 14 positions match TRBD2. Germline CDR1 SGDLS, CDR2 YYNGEE. V shed 4 bases, J shed 7 bases, and the junction held 4 bases outside the gene matches. The CDR3 consists of 15 residues. The CDR3 protein is CASSLGLAGENEQFF. The CDR3 DNA sequence: TGTGCCAGCAGCTTGGGACTAGCGGGAGAGAATGAGCAGTTCTTC.

Written as DNA, the CDR3 is TGTGCCAGCAGGCTACAGAAAATTAAGTTTGGGGGGAACACTGAAGCTTTCTTT. Encoded protein: CASRLQKIKFGGNTEAFF. V usage is TRBV27 and J usage is TRBJ1-1, with a tentative D call TRBD1 (5 bases). Trimming took 6 bases from V and 1 from J, leaving 24 bases between them. CDR1 and CDR2 from the germline V gene are MNHEY and SMNVEV (reference sequence). The CDR3 consists of 18 residues.

This clone was seen once. The chain is built from TRBV9 and TRBJ2-5, with 7 bases aligning to TRBD2. Losses at the gene ends were 3 bases for V and 4 bases for J; bases not matched to a gene: 6. Germline CDR1 is SGDLS and CDR2 is YYNGEE. The CDR3 loop spans 14 amino acids. CDR3 amino acids: CASSGGGAGETQYF. DNA of the CDR3: TGTGCCAGCAGCGGGGGGGGAGCGGGAGAGACCCAGTACTTC.

The gene calls are TRBV29-1 and TRBJ1-1; 7 nucleotides align to TRBD1. The CDR3 has 16 amino acids. With 7 bases clipped from V and 1 base from J, the junction kept 15 bases outside the gene matches. Germline CDR1 reads SQVTM; CDR2 reads ANQGSEA. The CDR3 loop reads CSARGGTAESNTEAFF. In DNA, the CDR3 is TGCAGCGCCCGGGGGGGGACAGCTGAATCGAACACTGAAGCTTTCTTT.

In this sample, this clone turned up many times. The chain combines TRBV7-8 with TRBJ1-1, with TRBD1 as a possible D gene (5 bases). Germline CDR1 is SGHVS and CDR2 is FQNEAQ. The V and J ends lost 7 bases and 3 bases respectively, with 21 bases between them. CDR3 length: 16 residues. CDR3 residues: CASTKTMAGRDTEAFF. The CDR3 coding sequence is TGTGCCAGCACCAAAACCATGGCAGGGAGGGACACTGAAGCTTTCTTT.

The V call is TRBV9, the J call TRBJ2-2; 9 nucleotides match TRBD2. The CDR3 has 16 residues. J was trimmed by 6 bases and V by 0 bases; bases with no gene match: 6. Germline V gives CDR1 SGDLS, CDR2 YYNGEE. DNA for the CDR3: TGTGCCAGCAGCGTAGGACCTAGCGGGGTCCCCGGGGAGCTGTTTTTT. This codes for CASSVGPSGVPGELFF.

This clone has more than one count but fewer than ten. V usage is TRBV6-1 and J usage is TRBJ2-1, with D possibly being TRBD1 (6 bases). There are 14 residues in the CDR3. CDR1 and CDR2 (germline): MNHNS, SASEGT. V lost 7 bases and J lost 0, with 10 bases in between. The CDR3 nucleotides read TGTGCCAGCACGGGACACAGCTCCTACAATGAGCAGTTCTTC. It yields the protein CASTGHSSYNEQFF.

This chain uses TRBV5-1 with TRBJ2-7, with D possibly being TRBD2 (6 bases). Per the germline V gene, CDR1 is SGHRS and CDR2 is YFSETQ. With 4 bases removed from V and 6 bases from J, the gap between germline ends came to 14 bases. The CDR3 totals 13 residues. Here the CDR3 reads CASSPLGGAEQYF. The CDR3 DNA follows: TGCGCCAGCAGCCCTTTGGGAGGAGCCGAGCAGTACTTC.